This T cell receptor beta chain came from a study of OX40 agonist ivuxolimab in advanced cancers. General observations from the study: By week 6 at 0.1 to 3.0 mg/kg, blood CD4+ and CD8+ T cells had expanded clonally. CD8+ T cells averaged more expanded clones than CD4+.

Assay used: immunoSEQ multiplex PCR; TCRdb lists only in-frame clones, some missing. The data hold 90,000 to 100,000 clones, with 70% to 90% observed a single time. The CDR3 runs 14 residues. Losses at the gene ends were 4 bases for V and 4 bases for J; bases not matched to a gene: 6. Germline lookup yields CDR1 SGHTS and CDR2 YDEGEE. This clone has a single count. Its specificity is unknown. The chain is built from TRBV5-8 and TRBJ2-7; 9 positions match TRBD1. The TCR sequence derives from an adult with an advanced solid tumor such as melanoma, head and neck, liver or kidney cancer. The specimen comprised CD4+ or CD8+ T cells sorted from blood, sampled in a trial of the OX40 agonist ivuxolimab. The CDR3 DNA reads TGTGCCAGCAGCCGGCCGGGACAGGGATACGAGCAGTACTTC. It is translated as CASSRPGQGYEQYF.